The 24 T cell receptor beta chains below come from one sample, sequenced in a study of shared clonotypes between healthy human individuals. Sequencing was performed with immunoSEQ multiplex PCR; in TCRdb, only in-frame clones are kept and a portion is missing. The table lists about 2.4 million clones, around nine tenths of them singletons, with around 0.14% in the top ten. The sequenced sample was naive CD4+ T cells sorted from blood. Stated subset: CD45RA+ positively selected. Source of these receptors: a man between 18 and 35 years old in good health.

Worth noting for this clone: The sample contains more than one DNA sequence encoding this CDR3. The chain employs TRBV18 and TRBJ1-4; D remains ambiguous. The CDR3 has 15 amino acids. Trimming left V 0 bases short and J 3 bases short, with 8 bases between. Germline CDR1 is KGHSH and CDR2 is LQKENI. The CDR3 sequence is CASSPPGSANEKLFF. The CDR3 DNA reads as TGTGCCAGCTCACCACCGGGATCGGCTAATGAAAAACTGTTTTTT. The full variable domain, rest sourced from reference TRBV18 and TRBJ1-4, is NAGVMQNPRHLVRRRGQEARLRCSPMKGHSHVYWYRQLPEEGLKFMVYLQKENIIDESGMPKERFSAEFPKEGPSILRIQQVVRGDSAAYFCASSPPGSANEKLFFGSGTQLSVL.

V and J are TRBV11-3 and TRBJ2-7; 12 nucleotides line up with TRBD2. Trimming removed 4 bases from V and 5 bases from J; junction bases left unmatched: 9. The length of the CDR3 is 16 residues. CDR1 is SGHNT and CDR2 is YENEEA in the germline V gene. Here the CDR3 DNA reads TGTGCCAGCAGCTCGGGGACTAGCGGGTATAGGAACGAGCAGTACTTC. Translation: CASSSGTSGYRNEQYF.

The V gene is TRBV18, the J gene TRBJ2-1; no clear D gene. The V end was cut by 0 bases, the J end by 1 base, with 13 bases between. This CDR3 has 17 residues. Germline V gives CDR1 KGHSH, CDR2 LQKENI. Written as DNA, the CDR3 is TGTGCCAGCTCACCACCGCCTACCCTCGAATCCTACAATGAGCAGTTCTTC. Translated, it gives CASSPPPTLESYNEQFF.

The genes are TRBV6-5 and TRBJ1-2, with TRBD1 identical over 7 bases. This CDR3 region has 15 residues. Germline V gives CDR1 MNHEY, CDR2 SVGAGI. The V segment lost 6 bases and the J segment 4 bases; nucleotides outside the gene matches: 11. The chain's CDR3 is CASRDDRDPVYGYTF. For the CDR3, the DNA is TGTGCCAGCAGAGATGACAGGGATCCCGTCTATGGCTACACCTTC.

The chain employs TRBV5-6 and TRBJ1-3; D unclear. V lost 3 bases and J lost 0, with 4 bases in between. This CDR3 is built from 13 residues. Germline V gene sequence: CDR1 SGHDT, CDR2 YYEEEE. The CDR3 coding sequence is TGTGCCAGCAGCTGGGACTCTGGAAACACCATATATTTT. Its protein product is CASSWDSGNTIYF. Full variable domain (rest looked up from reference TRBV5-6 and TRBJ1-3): DAGVTQSPTHLIKTRGQQVTLRCSPKSGHDTVSWYQQALGQGPQFIFQYYEEEERQRGNFPDRFSGHQFPNYSSELNVNALLLGDSALYLCASSWDSGNTIYFGEGSWLTVV.

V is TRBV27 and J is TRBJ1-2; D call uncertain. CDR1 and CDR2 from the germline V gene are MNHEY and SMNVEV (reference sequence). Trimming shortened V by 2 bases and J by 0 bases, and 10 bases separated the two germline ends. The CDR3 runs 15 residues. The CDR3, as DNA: TGTGCCAGCAGTTTAATATCCGGCGCTAACTATGGCTACACCTTC. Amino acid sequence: CASSLISGANYGYTF.

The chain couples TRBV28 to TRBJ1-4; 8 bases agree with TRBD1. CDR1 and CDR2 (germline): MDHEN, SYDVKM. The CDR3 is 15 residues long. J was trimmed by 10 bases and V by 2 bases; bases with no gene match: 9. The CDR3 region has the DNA TGTGCCAGCAGTTTACAGGGGGCGTTAAGCGGAAAACTGTTTTTT. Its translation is CASSLQGALSGKLFF.

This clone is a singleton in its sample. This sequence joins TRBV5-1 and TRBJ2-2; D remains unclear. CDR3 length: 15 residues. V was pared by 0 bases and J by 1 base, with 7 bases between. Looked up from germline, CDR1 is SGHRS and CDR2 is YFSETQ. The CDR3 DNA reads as TGCGCCAGCAGCTTGGATTCACAGAACACCGGGGAGCTGTTTTTT. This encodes CASSLDSQNTGELFF.

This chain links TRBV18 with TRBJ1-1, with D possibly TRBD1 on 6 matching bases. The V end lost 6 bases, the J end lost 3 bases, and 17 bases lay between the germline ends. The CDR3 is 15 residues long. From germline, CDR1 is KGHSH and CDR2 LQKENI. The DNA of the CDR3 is TGTGCCAGCTCCCACATTCCGCAGGGGTACACTGAAGCTTTCTTT. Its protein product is CASSHIPQGYTEAFF.

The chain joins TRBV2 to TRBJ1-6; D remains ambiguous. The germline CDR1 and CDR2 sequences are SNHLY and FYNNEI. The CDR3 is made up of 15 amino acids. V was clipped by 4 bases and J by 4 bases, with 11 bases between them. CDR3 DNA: TGTGCCAGCAGTGGGGTCGAAGGGTATAATTCACCCCTCCACTTT. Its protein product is CASSGVEGYNSPLHF.

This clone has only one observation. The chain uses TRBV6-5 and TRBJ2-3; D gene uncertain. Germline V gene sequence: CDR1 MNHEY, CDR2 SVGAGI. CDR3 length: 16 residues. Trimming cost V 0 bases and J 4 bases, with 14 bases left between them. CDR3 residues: CASSYSGHPSADTQYF. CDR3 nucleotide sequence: TGTGCCAGCAGTTACTCGGGCCACCCCTCGGCAGATACGCAGTATTTT.

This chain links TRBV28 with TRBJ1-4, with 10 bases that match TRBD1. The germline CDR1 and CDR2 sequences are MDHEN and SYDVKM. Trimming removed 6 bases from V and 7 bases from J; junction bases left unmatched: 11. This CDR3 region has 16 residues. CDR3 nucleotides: TGTGCCAGCAGCGTCCCGGGACAGGGGCTGGGTGAAAAACTGTTTTTT. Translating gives CASSVPGQGLGEKLFF.

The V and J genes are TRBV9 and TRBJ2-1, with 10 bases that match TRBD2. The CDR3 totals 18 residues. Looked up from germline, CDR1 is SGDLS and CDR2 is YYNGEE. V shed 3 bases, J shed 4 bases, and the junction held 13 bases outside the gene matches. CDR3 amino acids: CASSEKTGSGRGYNEQFF. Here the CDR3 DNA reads TGTGCCAGCAGCGAAAAAACGGGAAGCGGGAGGGGATACAATGAGCAGTTCTTC.

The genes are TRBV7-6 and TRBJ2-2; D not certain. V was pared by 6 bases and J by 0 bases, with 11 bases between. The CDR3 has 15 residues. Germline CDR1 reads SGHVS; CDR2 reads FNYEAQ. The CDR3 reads CASSPGPANTGELFF. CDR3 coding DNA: TGTGCCAGCAGTCCCGGGCCCGCGAACACCGGGGAGCTGTTTTTT.

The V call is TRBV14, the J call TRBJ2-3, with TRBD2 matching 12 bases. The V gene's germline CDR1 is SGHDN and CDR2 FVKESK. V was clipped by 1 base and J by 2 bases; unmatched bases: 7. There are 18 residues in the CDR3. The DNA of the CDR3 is TGTGCCAGCAGCCAAGTCCTGCGACTAGCGGGAGTCACAGATACGCAGTATTTT. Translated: CASSQVLRLAGVTDTQYF.

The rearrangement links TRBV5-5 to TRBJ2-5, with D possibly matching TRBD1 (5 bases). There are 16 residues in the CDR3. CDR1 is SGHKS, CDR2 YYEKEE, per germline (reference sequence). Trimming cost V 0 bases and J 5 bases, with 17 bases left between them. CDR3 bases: TGTGCCAGCAGCTTGGCCGTGGGAACAGGTGGGGAGACCCAGTACTTC. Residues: CASSLAVGTGGETQYF. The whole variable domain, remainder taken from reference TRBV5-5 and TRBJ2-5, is DAGVTQSPTHLIKTRGQQVTLRCSPISGHKSVSWYQQVLGQGPQFIFQYYEKEERGRGNFPDRFSARQFPNYSSELNVNALLLGDSALYLCASSLAVGTGGETQYFGPGTRLLVL.

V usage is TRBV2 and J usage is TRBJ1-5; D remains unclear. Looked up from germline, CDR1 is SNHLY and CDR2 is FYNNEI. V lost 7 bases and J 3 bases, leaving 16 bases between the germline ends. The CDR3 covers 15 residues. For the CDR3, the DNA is TGTGCCAGCACAAGAGGAGCCGGGAACAATCAGCCCCAGCATTTT. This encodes CASTRGAGNNQPQHF.

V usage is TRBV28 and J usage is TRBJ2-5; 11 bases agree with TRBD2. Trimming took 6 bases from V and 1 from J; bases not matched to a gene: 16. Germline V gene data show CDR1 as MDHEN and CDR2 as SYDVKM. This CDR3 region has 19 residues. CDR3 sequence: CASSSTWGSGGAAQETQYF. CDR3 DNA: TGTGCCAGCAGCTCTACCTGGGGTAGCGGGGGGGCCGCCCAAGAGACCCAGTACTTC.

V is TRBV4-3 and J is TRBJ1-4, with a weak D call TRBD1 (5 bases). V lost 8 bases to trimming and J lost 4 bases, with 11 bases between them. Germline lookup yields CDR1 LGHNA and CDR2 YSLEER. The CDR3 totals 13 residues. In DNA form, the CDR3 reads TGCGCCAGCGCGAGGGACTTTAATGAAAAACTGTTTTTT. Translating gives CASARDFNEKLFF.

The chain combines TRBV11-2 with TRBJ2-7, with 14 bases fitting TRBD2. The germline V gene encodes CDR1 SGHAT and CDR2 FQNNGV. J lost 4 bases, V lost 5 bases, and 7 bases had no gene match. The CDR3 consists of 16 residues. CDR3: CASSPGLAGARYEQYF. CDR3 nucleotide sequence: TGTGCCAGCAGCCCGGGACTAGCGGGAGCTCGGTACGAGCAGTACTTC.

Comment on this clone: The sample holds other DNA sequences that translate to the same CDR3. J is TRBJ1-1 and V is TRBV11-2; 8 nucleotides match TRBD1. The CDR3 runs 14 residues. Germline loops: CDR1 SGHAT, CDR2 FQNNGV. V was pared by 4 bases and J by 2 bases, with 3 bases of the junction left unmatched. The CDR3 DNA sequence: TGTGCCAGCAGCTCACAGGGGGGCAACACTGAAGCTTTCTTT. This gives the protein CASSSQGGNTEAFF.

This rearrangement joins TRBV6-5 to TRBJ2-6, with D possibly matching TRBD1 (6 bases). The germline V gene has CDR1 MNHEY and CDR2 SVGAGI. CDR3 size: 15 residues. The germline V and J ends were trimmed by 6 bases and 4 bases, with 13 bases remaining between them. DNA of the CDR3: TGTGCCAGCAGGCAAACAGGGATCGGGGCCAACGTCCTGACTTTC. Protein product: CASRQTGIGANVLTF.

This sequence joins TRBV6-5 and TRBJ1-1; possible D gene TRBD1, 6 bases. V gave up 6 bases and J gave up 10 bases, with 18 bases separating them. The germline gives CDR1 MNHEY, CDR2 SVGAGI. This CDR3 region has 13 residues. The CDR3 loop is CASRWTVGAGAFF. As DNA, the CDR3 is TGTGCCAGCAGGTGGACAGTTGGAGCGGGAGCTTTCTTT.

CDR3 in DNA: TGTGCCAGCAGTTACCTTGAGTACGAGCAGTACTTC. This gives the protein CASSYLEYEQYF. This chain joins TRBV6-6 and TRBJ2-7; D is uncertain. V lost 2 bases, J lost 4 bases, and 6 bases lay in between. The germline CDR1 and CDR2 sequences are MNHNY and SVGAGI (reference sequence). The CDR3 is 12 residues long.